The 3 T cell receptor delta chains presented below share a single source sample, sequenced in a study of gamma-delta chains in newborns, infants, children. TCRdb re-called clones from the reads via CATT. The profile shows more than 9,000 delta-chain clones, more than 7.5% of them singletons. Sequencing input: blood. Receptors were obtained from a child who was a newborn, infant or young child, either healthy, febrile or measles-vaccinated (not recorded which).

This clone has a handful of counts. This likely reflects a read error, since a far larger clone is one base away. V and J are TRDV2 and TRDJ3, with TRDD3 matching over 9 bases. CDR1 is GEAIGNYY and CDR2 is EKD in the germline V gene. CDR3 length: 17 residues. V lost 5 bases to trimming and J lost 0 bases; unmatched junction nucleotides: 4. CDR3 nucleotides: TGTGCCTGTGTCAACTGGGGGAGCTCCTGGGACACCCGACAGATGTTTTTC. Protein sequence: CACVNWGSSWDTRQMFF.

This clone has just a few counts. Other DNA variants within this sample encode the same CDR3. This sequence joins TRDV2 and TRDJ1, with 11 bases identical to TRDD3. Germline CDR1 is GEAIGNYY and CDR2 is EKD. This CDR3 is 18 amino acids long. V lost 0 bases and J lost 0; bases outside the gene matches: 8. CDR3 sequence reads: CACDTVLGDIQYTDKLIF. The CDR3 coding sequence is TGTGCCTGTGACACCGTACTGGGGGATATCCAGTACACCGATAAACTCATCTTT.

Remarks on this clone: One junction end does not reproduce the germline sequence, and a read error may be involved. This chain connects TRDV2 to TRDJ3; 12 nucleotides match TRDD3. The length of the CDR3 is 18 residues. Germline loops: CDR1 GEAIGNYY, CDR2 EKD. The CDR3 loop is CACDKYWGIPWNTRQMFF. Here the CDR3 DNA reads TGTGCCTGTGACAAATACTGGGGGATACCCTGGAACACCCGACAGATGTTTTTC.